This T cell receptor beta chain was sequenced in a study of Graves' ophthalmopathy and Graves' hyperthyroidism. In the study overall: Samples of peripheral blood were obtained at initial diagnosis, prior to treatment of any kind.

RNA transcripts provided the template for amplifying TCR beta CDR3 regions. A first-round RT-PCR used HTBI primers, followed by a second-round multiplex PCR. TCRdb reprocessed the multiplex PCR reads via MiXCR and lists one record per CDR3 protein. The sample contains 650,000 to 800,000 distinct CDR3 sequences, about 40% of which appear only once. This CDR3 has 13 residues. Germline assignment: CDR1 SQVTM and CDR2 ANQGSEA. After removal of 6 bases from V and 2 bases from J, the junction contained 6 bases not matched to a gene. None of the included patients had other autoimmune diseases, uncontrolled infections, pregnancy or lactation, as these led to exclusion.

This chain links TRBV29-1 with TRBJ1-2; 7 bases align to TRBD1. The sequence derives from an adult man with Graves' ophthalmopathy. Sequences were obtained from peripheral blood. The CDR3 sequence is CSVTTGRNYGYTF. Here the CDR3 DNA reads TGCAGCGTCACGACAGGGAGGAACTATGGCTACACCTTC.